A single T cell receptor (beta chain) is shown here with its context. The source of the sample is a study of blood T cell repertoires in COVID-19. At the level of the study: The cDNA or gDNA used as material had been derived from T cells, B-cell-depleted T cells, or PBMCs.

Data came from immunoSEQ multiplex PCR; TCRdb stores just in-frame clones and leaves some out. Among 130,000 to 150,000 clones listed, roughly 79% were seen once. Trimming stripped 4 bases from V and 0 bases from J, with 22 bases between. The CDR3 has 18 amino acids. Germline V gene lookup returns CDR1 GTSNPN and CDR2 SVGIG (reference sequence). The sequence derives from a human donor with acute or convalescent COVID-19. The donor label of this sample is uncertain. Sequenced material: peripheral blood. The chain carries TRBV30 and TRBJ1-3; perhaps TRBD1 as D (6 bases). This CDR3 is CAWTTGQRFLYSGNTIYF. As DNA, the CDR3 is TGTGCCTGGACCACCGGACAGAGATTTCTGTACTCTGGAAACACCATATATTTT.